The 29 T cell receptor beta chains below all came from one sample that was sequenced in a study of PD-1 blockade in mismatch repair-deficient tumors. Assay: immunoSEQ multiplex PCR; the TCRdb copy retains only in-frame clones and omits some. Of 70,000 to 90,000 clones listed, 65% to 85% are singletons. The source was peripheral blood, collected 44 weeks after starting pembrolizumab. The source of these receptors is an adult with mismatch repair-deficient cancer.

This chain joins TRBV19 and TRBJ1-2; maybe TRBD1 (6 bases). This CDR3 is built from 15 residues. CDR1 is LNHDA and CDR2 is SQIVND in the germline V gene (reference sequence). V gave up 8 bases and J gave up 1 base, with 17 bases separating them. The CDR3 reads CASLKRGQLNYGYTF. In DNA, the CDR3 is TGTGCCAGTCTCAAACGAGGACAGCTTAACTATGGCTACACCTTC.

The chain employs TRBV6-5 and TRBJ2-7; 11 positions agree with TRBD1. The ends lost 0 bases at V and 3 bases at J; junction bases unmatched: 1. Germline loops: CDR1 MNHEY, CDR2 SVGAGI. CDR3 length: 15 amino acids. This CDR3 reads CASSYSGTGGYEQYF. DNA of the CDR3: TGTGCCAGCAGTTACTCCGGGACAGGGGGCTACGAGCAGTACTTC.

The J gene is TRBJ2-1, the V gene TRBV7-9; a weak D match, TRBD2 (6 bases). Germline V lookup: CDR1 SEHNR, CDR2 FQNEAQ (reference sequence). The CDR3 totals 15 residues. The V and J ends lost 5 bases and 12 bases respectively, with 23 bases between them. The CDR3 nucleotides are TGTGCCAGCAGCCCTGGGACTGGGAGCTTAAAATTGCAGTTCTTC. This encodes CASSPGTGSLKLQFF. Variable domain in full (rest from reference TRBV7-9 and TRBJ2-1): DTGVSQNPRHKITKRGQNVTFRCDPISEHNRLYWYRQTLGQGPEFLTYFQNEAQLEKSRLLSDRFSAERPKGSFSTLEIQRTEQGDSAMYLCASSPGTGSLKLQFFGPGTRLTVL.

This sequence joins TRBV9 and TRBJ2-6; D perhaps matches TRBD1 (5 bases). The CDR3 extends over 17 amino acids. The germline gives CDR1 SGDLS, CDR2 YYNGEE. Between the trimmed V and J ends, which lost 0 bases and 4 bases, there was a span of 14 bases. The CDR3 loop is CASSVARTTEGANVLTF. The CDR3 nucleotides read TGTGCCAGCAGCGTAGCTAGGACAACGGAAGGGGCCAACGTCCTGACTTTC.

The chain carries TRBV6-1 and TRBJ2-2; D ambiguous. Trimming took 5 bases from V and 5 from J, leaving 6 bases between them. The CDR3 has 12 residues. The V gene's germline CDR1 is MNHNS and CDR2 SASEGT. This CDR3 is CASSPGTGELFF. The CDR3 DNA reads TGTGCCAGCAGTCCCGGGACCGGGGAGCTGTTTTTT.

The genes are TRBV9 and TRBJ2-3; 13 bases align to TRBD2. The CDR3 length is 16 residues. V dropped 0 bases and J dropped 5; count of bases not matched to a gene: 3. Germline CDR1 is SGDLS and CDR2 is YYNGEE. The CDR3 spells CASSVGTSGGLDTQYF. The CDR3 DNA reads TGTGCCAGCAGCGTAGGGACTAGCGGGGGTTTAGATACGCAGTATTTT.

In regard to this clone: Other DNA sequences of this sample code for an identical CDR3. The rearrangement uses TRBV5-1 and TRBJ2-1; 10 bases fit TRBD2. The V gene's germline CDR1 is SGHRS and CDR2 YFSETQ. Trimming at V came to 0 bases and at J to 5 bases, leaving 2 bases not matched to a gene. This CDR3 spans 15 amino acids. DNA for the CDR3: TGCGCCAGCAGCTTGGTTCTAGCGGGAGACAATGAGCAGTTCTTC. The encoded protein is CASSLVLAGDNEQFF.

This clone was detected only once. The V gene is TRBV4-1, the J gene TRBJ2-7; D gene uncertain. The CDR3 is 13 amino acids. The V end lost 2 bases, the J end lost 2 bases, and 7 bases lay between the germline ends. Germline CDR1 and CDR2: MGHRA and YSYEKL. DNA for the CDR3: TGCGCCAGCAGCCAACCGGGCCCCTACGAGCAGTACTTC. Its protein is CASSQPGPYEQYF.

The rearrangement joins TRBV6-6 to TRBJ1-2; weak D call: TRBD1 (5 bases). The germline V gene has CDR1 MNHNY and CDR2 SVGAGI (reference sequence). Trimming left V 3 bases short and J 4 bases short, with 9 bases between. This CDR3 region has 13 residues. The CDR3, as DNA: TGTGCCAGCAGTTATGAACAGGCCTATGGCTACACCTTC. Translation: CASSYEQAYGYTF.

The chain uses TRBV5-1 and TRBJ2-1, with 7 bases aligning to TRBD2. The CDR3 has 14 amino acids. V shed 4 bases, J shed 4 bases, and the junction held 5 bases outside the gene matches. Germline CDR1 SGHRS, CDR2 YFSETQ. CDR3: CASSGGSGYNEQFF. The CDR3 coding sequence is TGCGCCAGCAGCGGCGGGAGTGGGTACAATGAGCAGTTCTTC.

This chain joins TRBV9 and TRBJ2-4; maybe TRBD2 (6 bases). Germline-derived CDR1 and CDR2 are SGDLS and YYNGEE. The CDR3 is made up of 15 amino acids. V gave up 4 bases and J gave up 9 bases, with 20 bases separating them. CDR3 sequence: CASSPNDRRESIQYF. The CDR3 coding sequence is TGTGCCAGCAGCCCGAACGACAGACGGGAGAGCATTCAGTACTTC. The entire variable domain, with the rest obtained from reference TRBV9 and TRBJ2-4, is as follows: DSGVTQTPKHLITATGQRVTLRCSPRSGDLSVYWYQQSLDQGLQFLIQYYNGEERAKGNILERFSAQQFPDLHSELNLSSLELGDSALYFCASSPNDRRESIQYFGAGTRLSVL.

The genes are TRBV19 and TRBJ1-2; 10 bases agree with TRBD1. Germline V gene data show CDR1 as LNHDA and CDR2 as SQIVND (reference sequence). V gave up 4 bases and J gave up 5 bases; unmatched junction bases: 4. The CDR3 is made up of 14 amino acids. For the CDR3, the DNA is TGTGCCAGTAGTACCCGACAGGGGGCATATGGCTACACCTTC. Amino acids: CASSTRQGAYGYTF.

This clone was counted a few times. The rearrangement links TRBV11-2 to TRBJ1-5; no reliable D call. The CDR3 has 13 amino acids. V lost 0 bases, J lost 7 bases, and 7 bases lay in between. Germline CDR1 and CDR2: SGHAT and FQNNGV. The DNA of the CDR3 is TGTGCCAGCAGCTTAGAACAGTTACAGCCCCAGCATTTT. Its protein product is CASSLEQLQPQHF. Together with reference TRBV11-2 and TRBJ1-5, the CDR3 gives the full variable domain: EAGVAQSPRYKIIEKRQSVAFWCNPISGHATLYWYQQILGQGPKLLIQFQNNGVVDDSQLPKDRFSAERLKGVDSTLKIQPAKLEDSAVYLCASSLEQLQPQHFGDGTRLSIL.

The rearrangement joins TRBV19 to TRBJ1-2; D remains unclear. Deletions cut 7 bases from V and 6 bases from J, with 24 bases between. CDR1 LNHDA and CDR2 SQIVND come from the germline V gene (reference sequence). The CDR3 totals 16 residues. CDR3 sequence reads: CASKHLYGQEGDGYTF. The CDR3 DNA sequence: TGTGCCAGTAAACACCTCTATGGGCAGGAGGGAGATGGCTACACCTTC.

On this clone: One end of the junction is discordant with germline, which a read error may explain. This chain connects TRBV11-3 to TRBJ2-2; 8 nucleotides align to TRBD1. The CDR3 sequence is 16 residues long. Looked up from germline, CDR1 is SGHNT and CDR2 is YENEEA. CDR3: CASSVDRGGSTGELFF. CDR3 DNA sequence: TGTGCCAGCAGCGTAGACAGGGGAGGAAGCACCGGGGAGCTGTTTTTT.

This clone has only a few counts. This CDR3 reads CAISGAGAGDTQYF. The CDR3 DNA is TGTGCCATCAGCGGAGCGGGAGCGGGAGATACGCAGTATTTT. The V call is TRBV10-3, the J call TRBJ2-3; 8 bases fit TRBD2. Per the germline V gene, CDR1 is ENHRY and CDR2 is SYGVKD. V lost 6 bases, J lost 5 bases, and 7 bases stayed unmatched. CDR3 size: 14 residues.

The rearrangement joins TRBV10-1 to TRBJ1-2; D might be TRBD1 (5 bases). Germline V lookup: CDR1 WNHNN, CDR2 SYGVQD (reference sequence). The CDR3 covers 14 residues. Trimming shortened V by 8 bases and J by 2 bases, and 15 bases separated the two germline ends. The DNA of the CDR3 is TGCGCCAGCCCGAGGGGCAGCACCAACTATGGCTACACCTTC. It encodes CASPRGSTNYGYTF.

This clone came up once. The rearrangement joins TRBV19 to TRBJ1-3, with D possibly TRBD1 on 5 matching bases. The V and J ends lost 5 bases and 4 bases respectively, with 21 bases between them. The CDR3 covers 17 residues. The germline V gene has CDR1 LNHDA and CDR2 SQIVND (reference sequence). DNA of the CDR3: TGTGCCAGTAGTCCTCAGGGCCTCGAACTTTCCGGAAACACCATATATTTT. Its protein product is CASSPQGLELSGNTIYF. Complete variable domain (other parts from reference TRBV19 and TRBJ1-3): DGGITQSPKYLFRKEGQNVTLSCEQNLNHDAMYWYRQDPGQGLRLIYYSQIVNDFQKGDIAEGYSVSREKKESFPLTVTSAQKNPTAFYLCASSPQGLELSGNTIYFGEGSWLTVV.

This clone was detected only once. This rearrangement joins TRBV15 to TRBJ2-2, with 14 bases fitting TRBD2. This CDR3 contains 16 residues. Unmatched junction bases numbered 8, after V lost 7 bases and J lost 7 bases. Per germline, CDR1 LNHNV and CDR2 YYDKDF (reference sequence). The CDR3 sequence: CATKEAGLAGVGELFF. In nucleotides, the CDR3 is TGTGCCACCAAGGAGGCGGGACTAGCGGGAGTCGGGGAGCTGTTTTTT.

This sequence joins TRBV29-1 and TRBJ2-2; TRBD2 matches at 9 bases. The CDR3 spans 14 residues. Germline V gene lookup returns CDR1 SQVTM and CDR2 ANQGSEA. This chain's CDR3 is CSVSGTSFTGELFF. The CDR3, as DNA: TGCAGTGTATCCGGGACTAGCTTCACCGGGGAGCTGTTTTTT.

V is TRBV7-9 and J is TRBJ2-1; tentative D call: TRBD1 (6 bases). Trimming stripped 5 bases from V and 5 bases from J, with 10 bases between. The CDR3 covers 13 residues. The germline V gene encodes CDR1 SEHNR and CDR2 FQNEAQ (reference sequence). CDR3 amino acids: CASSPQGNNEQFF. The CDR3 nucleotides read TGTGCCAGCAGCCCTCAGGGGAACAATGAGCAGTTCTTC.

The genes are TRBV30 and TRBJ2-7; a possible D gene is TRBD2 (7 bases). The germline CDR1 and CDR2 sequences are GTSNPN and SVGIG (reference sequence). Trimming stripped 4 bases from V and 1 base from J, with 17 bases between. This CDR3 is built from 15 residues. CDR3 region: CAWTIMGGGSYEQYF. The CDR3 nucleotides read TGTGCCTGGACGATCATGGGAGGGGGGTCCTACGAGCAGTACTTC.

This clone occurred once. The CDR3 is CASSLAGVGGVEQFF. DNA for the CDR3: TGTGCCAGCAGCTTAGCGGGGGTCGGAGGGGTAGAGCAGTTCTTC. The chain couples TRBV7-2 to TRBJ2-1; D may be TRBD2 (6 bases). V lost 0 bases and J lost 10, with 16 bases in between. This CDR3 contains 15 residues. Germline V gene data show CDR1 as SGHTA and CDR2 as FQGNSA.

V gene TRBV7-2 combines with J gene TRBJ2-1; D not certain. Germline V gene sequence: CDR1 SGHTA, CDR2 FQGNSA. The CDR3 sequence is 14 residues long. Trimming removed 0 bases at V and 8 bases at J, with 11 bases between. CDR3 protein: CASSLATRYDEQFF. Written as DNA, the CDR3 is TGTGCCAGCAGCTTAGCTACCCGTTACGATGAGCAGTTCTTC.

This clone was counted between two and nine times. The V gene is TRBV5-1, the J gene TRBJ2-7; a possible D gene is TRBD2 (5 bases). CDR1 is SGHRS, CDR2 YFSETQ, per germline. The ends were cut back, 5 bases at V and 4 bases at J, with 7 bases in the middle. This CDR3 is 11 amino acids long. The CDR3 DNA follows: TGCGCCAGCAGGGAGGAATACGAGCAGTACTTC. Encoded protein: CASREEYEQYF.

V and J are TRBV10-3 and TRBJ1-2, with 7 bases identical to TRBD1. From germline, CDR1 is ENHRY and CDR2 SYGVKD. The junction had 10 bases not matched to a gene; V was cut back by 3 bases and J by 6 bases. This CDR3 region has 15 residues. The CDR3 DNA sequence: TGTGCCATCAGTGAAGCCTCGACAGGGTCCGATGGCTACACCTTC. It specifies CAISEASTGSDGYTF.

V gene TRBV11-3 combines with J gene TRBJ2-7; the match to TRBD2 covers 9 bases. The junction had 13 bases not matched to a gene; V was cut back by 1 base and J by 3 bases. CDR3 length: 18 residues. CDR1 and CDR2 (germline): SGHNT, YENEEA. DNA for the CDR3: TGTGCCAGCAGCTTAGCGACTAGCGGCCATTTTAAAGGCTACGAGCAGTACTTC. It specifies CASSLATSGHFKGYEQYF.

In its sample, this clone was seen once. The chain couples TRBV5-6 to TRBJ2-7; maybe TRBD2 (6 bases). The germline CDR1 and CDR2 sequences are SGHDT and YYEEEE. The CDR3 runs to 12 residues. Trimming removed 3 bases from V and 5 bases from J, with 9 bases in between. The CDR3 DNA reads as TGTGCCAGCAGCTCGGGGGACCACGAGCAGTACTTC. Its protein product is CASSSGDHEQYF.

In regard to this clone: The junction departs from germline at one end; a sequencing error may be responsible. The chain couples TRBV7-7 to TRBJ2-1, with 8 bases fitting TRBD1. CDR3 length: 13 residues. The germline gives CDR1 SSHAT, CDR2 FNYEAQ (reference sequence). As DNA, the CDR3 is TGTGCTAGCAGCTTACGACAGGGGTATGAGCAGTTCTTC. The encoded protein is CASSLRQGYEQFF.